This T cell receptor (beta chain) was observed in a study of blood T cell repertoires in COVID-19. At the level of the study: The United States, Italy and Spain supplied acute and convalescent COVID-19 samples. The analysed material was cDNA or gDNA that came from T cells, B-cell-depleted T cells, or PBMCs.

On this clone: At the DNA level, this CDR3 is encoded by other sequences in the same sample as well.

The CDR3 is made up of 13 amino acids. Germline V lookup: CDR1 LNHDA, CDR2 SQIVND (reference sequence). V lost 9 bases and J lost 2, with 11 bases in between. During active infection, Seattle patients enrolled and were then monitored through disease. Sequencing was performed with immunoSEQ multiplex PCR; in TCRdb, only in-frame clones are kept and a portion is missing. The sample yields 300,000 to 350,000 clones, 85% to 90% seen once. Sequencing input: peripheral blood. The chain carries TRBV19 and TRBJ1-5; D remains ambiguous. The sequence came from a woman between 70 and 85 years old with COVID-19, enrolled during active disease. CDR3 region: CASSDSGNQPQHF. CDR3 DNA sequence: TGTGCCAGCTCCGATAGCGGCAATCAGCCCCAGCATTTT. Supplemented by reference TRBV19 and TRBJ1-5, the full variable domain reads DGGITQSPKYLFRKEGQNVTLSCEQNLNHDAMYWYRQDPGQGLRLIYYSQIVNDFQKGDIAEGYSVSREKKESFPLTVTSAQKNPTAFYLCASSDSGNQPQHFGDGTRLSIL.